This TCR beta chain was recorded in a study of T-cell memory formation after mild COVID-19. TCRdb re-called the 5' RACE reads with MiXCR, one entry per CDR3 protein. Of around 430,000 distinct CDR3 sequences in the sample, 15% to 20% were seen once. Points from the study as a whole: Memory from before infection featured some responding clones, which suggests cross-reactive memory joined. For second-wave clones that peaked at day 37, SARS-CoV-2 specificity went unverified.

Concerning this clonotype itself: The antigen is undetermined.

Trimming cost V 4 bases and J 6 bases, with 13 bases left between them. Per the germline V gene, CDR1 is SGHRS and CDR2 is YFSETQ. This CDR3 region has 14 residues. The sequenced sample consisted of PBMCs or a T cell subset sorted from them (not recorded which). This TCR was recovered from a man between 18 and 35 years old who had mild COVID-19 (a few samples of this study predate the infection). Cell type and time point are not known. The chain links TRBV5-1 to TRBJ2-2, with D perhaps matching TRBD1 (6 bases). In DNA form, the CDR3 reads TGCGCCAGCAGCCCCCTAGGGGGTTCCGGGGAGCTGTTTTTT. Translation gives CASSPLGGSGELFF.